Below are 6 T cell receptor beta chains sequenced from a single sample in a study of OX40 agonist ivuxolimab in advanced cancers. Measured with immunoSEQ multiplex PCR; TCRdb has only the in-frame clones, and not every one. In the table there are about 84,000 clones, 75% to 90% of which are singletons. Material: CD4+ or CD8+ T cells sorted from blood, obtained in a trial of the OX40 agonist ivuxolimab. These receptors were taken from an adult with an advanced solid tumor such as melanoma, head and neck, liver or kidney cancer.

The J gene is TRBJ2-1, the V gene TRBV6-4; 7 nucleotides match TRBD1. CDR1 MRHNA and CDR2 SNTAGT come from the germline V gene. Unmatched junction bases numbered 4, after V lost 2 bases and J lost 9 bases. This CDR3 is 13 amino acids long. For the CDR3, the DNA is TGTGCCAGCAGTGACCAGACAGGGAGTGAGCAGTTCTTC. Its translation: CASSDQTGSEQFF.

This sequence joins TRBV28 and TRBJ1-6; weak D call: TRBD1 (5 bases). The CDR3 is 15 residues long. The germline V and J ends were trimmed by 5 bases and 6 bases, with 14 bases remaining between them. In germline, CDR1 is MDHEN, CDR2 SYDVKM. This chain's CDR3 is CASSPPGPANSPLHF. In nucleotides, the CDR3 is TGTGCCAGCAGTCCGCCGGGACCTGCTAATTCACCCCTCCACTTT.

The genes are TRBV12-5 and TRBJ2-1; the match to TRBD1 covers 9 bases. The germline V gene encodes CDR1 LGHNT and CDR2 FRNRAP. V lost 6 bases to trimming and J lost 1 base; unmatched junction nucleotides: 4. CDR3 length: 15 residues. CDR3 DNA: TGTGCTAGTGGCGCCGGACAGGGGTCCTACAATGAGCAGTTCTTC. Protein: CASGAGQGSYNEQFF.

The V and J genes are TRBV5-4 and TRBJ1-2, with 8 bases aligning to TRBD1. With 4 bases clipped from V and 0 bases from J, the junction kept 8 bases outside the gene matches. The CDR3 runs 16 residues. The germline V gene encodes CDR1 SGHNT and CDR2 YYREEE (reference sequence). CDR3 nucleotide sequence: TGTGCCAGCAGCCCCGCGGCGACAGGGGCTAACTATGGCTACACCTTC. Translated, it gives CASSPAATGANYGYTF.

This clone was detected a few times. V is TRBV6-1 and J is TRBJ2-5; D remains unclear. The CDR3 totals 15 residues. V gave up 5 bases and J gave up 2 bases, with 15 bases separating them. Germline CDR1 is MNHNS and CDR2 is SASEGT. The CDR3: CASSTGPGSQETQYF. The CDR3 DNA reads TGTGCCAGCAGTACCGGGCCCGGGTCTCAAGAGACCCAGTACTTC.

V and J are TRBV28 and TRBJ2-7, with D perhaps matching TRBD2 (6 bases). V dropped 6 bases and J dropped 12 bases, with 21 bases sitting between them. CDR1 is MDHEN, CDR2 SYDVKM, per germline. This CDR3 is built from 13 residues. The chain's CDR3 is CASRQTGTLMGYV. The CDR3 DNA follows: TGTGCCAGCAGACAGACCGGGACTCTAATGGGGTACGTC.